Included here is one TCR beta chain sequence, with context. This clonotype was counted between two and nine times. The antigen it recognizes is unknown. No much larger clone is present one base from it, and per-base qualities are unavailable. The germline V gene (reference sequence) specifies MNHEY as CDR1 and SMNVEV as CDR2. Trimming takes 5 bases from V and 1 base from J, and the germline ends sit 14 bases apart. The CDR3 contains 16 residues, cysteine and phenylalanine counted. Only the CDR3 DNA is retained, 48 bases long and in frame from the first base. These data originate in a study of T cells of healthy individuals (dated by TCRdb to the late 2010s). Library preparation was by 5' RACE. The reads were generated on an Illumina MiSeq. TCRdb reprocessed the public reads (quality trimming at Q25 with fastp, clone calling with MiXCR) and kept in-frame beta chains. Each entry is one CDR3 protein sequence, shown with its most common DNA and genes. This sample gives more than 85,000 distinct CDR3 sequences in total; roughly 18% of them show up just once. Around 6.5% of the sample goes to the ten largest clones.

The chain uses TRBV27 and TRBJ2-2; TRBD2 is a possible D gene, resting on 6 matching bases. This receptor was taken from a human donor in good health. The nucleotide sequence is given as TGTGCCAGCAGTCGACGGGGACTCCAGAACACCGGGGAGCTGTTTTTT. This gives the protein CASSRRGLQNTGELFF.